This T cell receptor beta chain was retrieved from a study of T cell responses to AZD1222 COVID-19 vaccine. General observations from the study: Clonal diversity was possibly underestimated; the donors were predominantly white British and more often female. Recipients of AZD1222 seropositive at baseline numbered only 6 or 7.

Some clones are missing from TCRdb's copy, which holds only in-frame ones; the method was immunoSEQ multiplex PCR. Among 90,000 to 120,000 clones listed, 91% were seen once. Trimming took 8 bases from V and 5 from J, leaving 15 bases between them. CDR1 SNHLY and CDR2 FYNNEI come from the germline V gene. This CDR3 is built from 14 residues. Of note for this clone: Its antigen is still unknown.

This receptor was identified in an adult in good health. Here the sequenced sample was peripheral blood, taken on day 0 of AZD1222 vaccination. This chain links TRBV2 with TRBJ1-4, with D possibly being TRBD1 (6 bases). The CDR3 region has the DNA TGTGCCAGCTGGACCGGGACAAAGAATGAAAAACTGTTTTTT. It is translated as CASWTGTKNEKLFF. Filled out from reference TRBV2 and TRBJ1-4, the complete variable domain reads EPEVTQTPSHQVTQMGQEVILRCVPISNHLYFYWYRQILGQKVEFLVSFYNNEISEKSEIFDDQFSVERPDGSNFTLKIRSTKLEDSAMYFCASWTGTKNEKLFFGSGTQLSVL.